A selection of T cell receptor beta chains follows, all from one sample in a study of T-cell reconstitution after alpha-beta-depleted transplantation in children. Via MiXCR, TCRdb re-called the PCR reads, giving one row per CDR3 protein. The sample carries roughly 610,000 distinct CDR3 sequences, over 9.5% recorded once. The source was PBMCs from the stem cell graft donor, collected from the stem cell graft. These receptor sequences come from a human donor who donated a stem cell graft to a child with acute myeloid leukemia. The CDR3 runs from the conserved cysteine through the conserved F or W. Each record gives: J gene, D gene, V gene, clone size, CDR3 DNA, CDR3 protein. The D gene is left open where the match is weak. Clone size, where shown, is once, few, many, or a class for clones that have expanded.

j_gene: TRBJ1-1
d_gene: .
v_gene: TRBV12-3/TRBV12-4
abundance: few
CDR3nt: TGTGCCAGCAGCCAAGAGGGGGGGCTAACTGAAGCTTTCTTT
CDR3aa: CASSQEGGLTEAFF

j_gene: TRBJ2-3
d_gene: TRBD1
v_gene: TRBV7-2
abundance: .
CDR3nt: TGTGCCAGCAGCCGCATTCGGACAGGGTACACAGATACGCAGTATTTT
CDR3aa: CASSRIRTGYTDTQYF

j_gene: TRBJ2-7
d_gene: TRBD2
v_gene: TRBV20-1
abundance: .
CDR3nt: TGCTGCGCTAGAGATCCGACTAGCGGGAGGGCCGTGAGGACCTACGAGCAGTACTTC
CDR3aa: CCARDPTSGRAVRTYEQYF

j_gene: TRBJ2-7
d_gene: TRBD2
v_gene: TRBV6-2/TRBV6-3
abundance: few
CDR3nt: TGTGCCAGCAGTTACGCCTCTAGCGGCCCCTACGAGCAGTACTTC
CDR3aa: CASSYASSGPYEQYF

j_gene: TRBJ2-2
d_gene: .
v_gene: TRBV6-1
abundance: once
CDR3nt: TGTGCCAGCAGTCTCTCCGAGGGCTGGACCTACGGCACCGGGGAGCTGTTTTTT
CDR3aa: CASSLSEGWTYGTGELFF

j_gene: TRBJ1-2
d_gene: .
v_gene: TRBV12-3/TRBV12-4
abundance: few
CDR3nt: TGTGCCAGCAGTTTAGGGGGCGGACAGTACTATGGCTACACCTTC
CDR3aa: CASSLGGGQYYGYTF

j_gene: TRBJ2-6
d_gene: TRBD1
v_gene: TRBV15
abundance: .
CDR3nt: TGTGCCACCAGCGGAAATCAGGGGGCTGGGGCCAACGTCCTGACTTTC
CDR3aa: CATSGNQGAGANVLTF

j_gene: TRBJ2-3
d_gene: .
v_gene: TRBV7-2
abundance: many
CDR3nt: TGTGCCAGCAGCCGCCTGGGCGCAGATACGCAGTATTTT
CDR3aa: CASSRLGADTQYF

j_gene: TRBJ2-1
d_gene: TRBD2
v_gene: TRBV4-2
abundance: many
CDR3nt: TGTGCCAGCAGCCAGAGCGGCGGGAGGGCGAACTACAATGAGCAGTTCTTC
CDR3aa: CASSQSGGRANYNEQFF

j_gene: TRBJ1-1
d_gene: .
v_gene: TRBV5-1
abundance: .
CDR3nt: TGCGCCAGCAGCTTACTAGTAGGCGAGAACACTGAAGCTTTCTTT
CDR3aa: CASSLLVGENTEAFF

j_gene: TRBJ2-1
d_gene: .
v_gene: TRBV15
abundance: .
CDR3nt: TGTGCCACCAGCAGAGATCAGGTCCGGGGCAATGAGCAGTTCTTC
CDR3aa: CATSRDQVRGNEQFF

j_gene: TRBJ2-5
d_gene: TRBD2
v_gene: TRBV12-3/TRBV12-4
abundance: .
CDR3nt: TGTGCCAGCAGTCCGGGACTATACGAGACCCAGTACTTC
CDR3aa: CASSPGLYETQYF

j_gene: TRBJ2-1
d_gene: TRBD1
v_gene: TRBV20-1
abundance: many
CDR3nt: TGCAGTGCCGACGACGCCGGGACAGGGGTTTACAATGAGCAGTTCTTC
CDR3aa: CSADDAGTGVYNEQFF

j_gene: TRBJ2-5
d_gene: TRBD2
v_gene: TRBV29-1
abundance: many
CDR3nt: TGCAGCGTTGAGACTAGCGCCTACTTC
CDR3aa: CSVETSAYF

j_gene: TRBJ1-3
d_gene: TRBD1
v_gene: TRBV7-9
abundance: few
CDR3nt: TGTGCCAGCAGCTTAGCGGGCCTCAGGGGGCAAGGAAACACCATATATTTT
CDR3aa: CASSLAGLRGQGNTIYF

j_gene: TRBJ2-7
d_gene: TRBD1
v_gene: TRBV6-2/TRBV6-3
abundance: many
CDR3nt: TGTGCCAGCAGTTACTCGTCGTGGACCCGGGACAGGGCCTACGAGCAGTACTTC
CDR3aa: CASSYSSWTRDRAYEQYF

j_gene: TRBJ2-7
d_gene: .
v_gene: TRBV5-1
abundance: .
CDR3nt: TGCGCCAGCCGGACGGGGGCTAGCGCTACCTACGAGCAGTACTTC
CDR3aa: CASRTGASATYEQYF

j_gene: TRBJ2-5
d_gene: .
v_gene: TRBV12-3/TRBV12-4
abundance: few
CDR3nt: TGTGCCAGCAGTTTCGTCGTACTAGAGGTTCAAGAGACCCAGTACTTC
CDR3aa: CASSFVVLEVQETQYF

j_gene: TRBJ2-1
d_gene: TRBD1
v_gene: TRBV20-1
abundance: .
CDR3nt: TGCAGTGCTAGAGTAGACAGGGGCATTTCCTACAATGAGCAGTTCTTC
CDR3aa: CSARVDRGISYNEQFF

j_gene: TRBJ1-1
d_gene: .
v_gene: TRBV7-2
abundance: .
CDR3nt: TGTGCCAGCAGGGCTACAGGGTCCACTGAAGCTTTCTTT
CDR3aa: CASRATGSTEAFF

j_gene: TRBJ2-7
d_gene: .
v_gene: TRBV7-2
abundance: many
CDR3nt: TGTGCCAGCAGCTTCGGACGGGAGCCCTACGAGCAGTACTTC
CDR3aa: CASSFGREPYEQYF

j_gene: TRBJ1-1
d_gene: .
v_gene: TRBV20-1
abundance: few
CDR3nt: TGCAGTGCCAGCCGGGACACTTCCACTGAAGCTTTCTTT
CDR3aa: CSASRDTSTEAFF

j_gene: TRBJ2-7
d_gene: TRBD1
v_gene: TRBV3-1
abundance: few
CDR3nt: TGTGCCAGCAGCCAAGGTACGACAGGGGGCGGCGAGCAGTACTTC
CDR3aa: CASSQGTTGGGEQYF

j_gene: TRBJ2-2
d_gene: .
v_gene: TRBV5-1
abundance: .
CDR3nt: TGCGCCAGCAGCTCCGAGGGGGTATCCACCGGGGAGCTGTTTTTT
CDR3aa: CASSSEGVSTGELFF

j_gene: TRBJ2-3
d_gene: TRBD1
v_gene: TRBV7-2
abundance: .
CDR3nt: TGTGCCAGCAGTAGGGGACAGGGGAAAGATACGCAGTATTTT
CDR3aa: CASSRGQGKDTQYF

j_gene: TRBJ2-7
d_gene: TRBD2
v_gene: TRBV3-1
abundance: few
CDR3nt: TGTGCCAGCAGCCAAGCCAGCGGGATCTTTTACGAGCAGTACTTC
CDR3aa: CASSQASGIFYEQYF

j_gene: TRBJ2-1
d_gene: .
v_gene: TRBV7-2
abundance: many
CDR3nt: TGTGCCAGCAGCTTAGGACCCTGGGGATACAATGAGCAGTTCTTC
CDR3aa: CASSLGPWGYNEQFF

j_gene: TRBJ2-5
d_gene: TRBD2
v_gene: TRBV5-1
abundance: .
CDR3nt: TGCGCCAGCAGCTTGTCGACTAGCAACGGAGAGACCCAGTACTTC
CDR3aa: CASSLSTSNGETQYF

j_gene: TRBJ2-5
d_gene: TRBD2
v_gene: TRBV9
abundance: few
CDR3nt: TGTGCCAGCAGCGGGACCGGGACTAGCGGACTAATACAAGAGACCCAGTACTTC
CDR3aa: CASSGTGTSGLIQETQYF

j_gene: TRBJ2-1
d_gene: .
v_gene: TRBV10-3
abundance: many
CDR3nt: TGTGCCATCAGTGGCAGGGATGACAATGAGCAGTTCTTC
CDR3aa: CAISGRDDNEQFF

j_gene: TRBJ2-2
d_gene: TRBD1
v_gene: TRBV5-5
abundance: .
CDR3nt: TGTGCCAGCAGCCCCTGGGACAGGGACACCGGGGAGCTGTTTTTT
CDR3aa: CASSPWDRDTGELFF

j_gene: TRBJ2-2
d_gene: .
v_gene: TRBV2
abundance: few
CDR3nt: TGTGCCAGCAGTGTAGCGATCGGGGAGCTGTTTTTT
CDR3aa: CASSVAIGELFF

j_gene: TRBJ2-1
d_gene: TRBD2
v_gene: TRBV12-3/TRBV12-4
abundance: .
CDR3nt: TGTGCCAGCAGAAGCGGGACTAGTCGATATGATGAGCAGTTCTTC
CDR3aa: CASRSGTSRYDEQFF

j_gene: TRBJ1-4
d_gene: .
v_gene: TRBV6-1
abundance: many
CDR3nt: TGTGCCAGCAGTACCCCCGACAGCTCAACTAATGAAAAACTGTTTTTT
CDR3aa: CASSTPDSSTNEKLFF

j_gene: TRBJ2-7
d_gene: .
v_gene: TRBV6-1
abundance: .
CDR3nt: TGTGCCAGCTGGAGAGGGGACGAGCAGTACTTC
CDR3aa: CASWRGDEQYF